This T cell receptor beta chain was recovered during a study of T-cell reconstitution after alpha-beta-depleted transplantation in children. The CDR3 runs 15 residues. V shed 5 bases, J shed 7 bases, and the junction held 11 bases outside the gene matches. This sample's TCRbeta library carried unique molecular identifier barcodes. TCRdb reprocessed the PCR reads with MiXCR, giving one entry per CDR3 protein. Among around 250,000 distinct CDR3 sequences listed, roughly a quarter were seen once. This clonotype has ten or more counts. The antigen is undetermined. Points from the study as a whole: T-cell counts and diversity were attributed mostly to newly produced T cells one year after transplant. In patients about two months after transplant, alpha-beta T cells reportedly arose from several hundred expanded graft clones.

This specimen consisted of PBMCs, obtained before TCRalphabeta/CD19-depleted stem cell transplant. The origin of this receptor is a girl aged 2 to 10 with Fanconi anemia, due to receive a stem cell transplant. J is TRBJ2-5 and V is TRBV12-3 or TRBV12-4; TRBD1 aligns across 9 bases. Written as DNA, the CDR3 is TGTGCCAGCAGTGGACAGGGGCCCTCACAGTGGACCCAGTACTTC. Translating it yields CASSGQGPSQWTQYF.